Listed here are 17 T cell receptor beta chains from one sample, sequenced in a study of blood T cell repertoires in COVID-19. This table comes from immunoSEQ multiplex PCR, and its TCRdb copy is limited to in-frame clones, with some not included. The sample consists of 130,000 to 150,000 clones, roughly 88% of them appearing once. Sequences were obtained from PBMCs or T cells enriched from blood (not recorded which). These receptors were collected from a woman between 25 and 40 years old with acute COVID-19.

The chain is built from TRBV29-1 and TRBJ2-7; TRBD1 might be the D (6 bases). V was pared by 0 bases and J by 1 base, with 13 bases between. This CDR3 is built from 15 residues. Germline V gene lookup returns CDR1 SQVTM and CDR2 ANQGSEA. CDR3: CSVEERSGDSYEQYF. In DNA form, the CDR3 reads TGCAGCGTTGAAGAAAGGTCAGGGGATTCCTACGAGCAGTACTTC.

The CDR3 is CASSPVGALDGYTF. As DNA, the CDR3 is TGTGCCAGCAGCCCCGTGGGCGCCCTCGATGGCTACACCTTC. The chain couples TRBV7-9 to TRBJ1-2; D not certain. V was cut by 5 bases and J by 6 bases, with 16 bases left in between. From germline, CDR1 is SEHNR and CDR2 FQNEAQ (reference sequence). The CDR3 consists of 14 residues. Full variable domain (remainder filled in from reference TRBV7-9 and TRBJ1-2): DTGVSQNPRHKITKRGQNVTFRCDPISEHNRLYWYRQTLGQGPEFLTYFQNEAQLEKSRLLSDRFSAERPKGSFSTLEIQRTEQGDSAMYLCASSPVGALDGYTFGSGTRLTVV.

The chain employs TRBV10-3 and TRBJ2-3, with 8 bases aligning to TRBD2. CDR3 length equals 15 residues. V lost 7 bases, J lost 5 bases, and 11 bases stayed unmatched. The germline V gene encodes CDR1 ENHRY and CDR2 SYGVKD. CDR3 in DNA: TGTGCCATCAAGGATCAGCGGGAGCATATAGATACGCAGTATTTT. Translation gives CAIKDQREHIDTQYF.

The V gene is TRBV7-3, the J gene TRBJ2-7; 7 positions match TRBD1. The CDR3 is made up of 15 amino acids. Germline assignment: CDR1 SGHTA and CDR2 FQGTGA. With V trimmed by 5 bases and J by 0 bases, 7 bases remained unmatched. CDR3 residues: CASSPTGASSYEQYF. CDR3 DNA: TGTGCCAGCAGCCCAACAGGGGCGAGCTCCTACGAGCAGTACTTC.

This chain uses TRBV20-1 with TRBJ2-7, with a tentative D call TRBD2 (5 bases). The germline V and J ends were trimmed by 3 bases and 4 bases, with 22 bases remaining between them. The CDR3 is 16 amino acids. Germline assignment: CDR1 DFQATT and CDR2 SNEGSKA (reference sequence). The CDR3 DNA reads TGCAGTGCTAGTTCCCAGGTCGACTCCTTAGCGTACGAGCAGTACTTC. Amino acid sequence: CSASSQVDSLAYEQYF.

The chain employs TRBV27 and TRBJ2-7; 7 bases agree with TRBD2. Trimming took 6 bases from V and 4 from J; bases not matched to a gene: 9. Germline V CDR1 and CDR2: MNHEY, SMNVEV (reference sequence). The CDR3 loop spans 14 amino acids. As DNA, the CDR3 is TGTGCCAGCAGCAACCGGGCGGGAGCTTACGAGCAGTACTTC. Protein product: CASSNRAGAYEQYF.

This clone was recorded once. V and J are TRBV5-1 and TRBJ2-7, with a tentative D call TRBD1 (6 bases). Germline CDR1 SGHRS, CDR2 YFSETQ. There are 16 residues in the CDR3. V was cut by 3 bases and J by 2 bases, with 18 bases left in between. The chain's CDR3 is CASSSFLAGATYEQYF. The CDR3 DNA follows: TGCGCCAGCAGCTCCTTCTTAGCAGGGGCCACCTACGAGCAGTACTTC. Filled out from reference TRBV5-1 and TRBJ2-7, the complete variable domain reads KAGVTQTPRYLIKTRGQQVTLSCSPISGHRSVSWYQQTPGQGLQFLFEYFSETQRNKGNFPGRFSGRQFSNSRSEMNVSTLELGDSALYLCASSSFLAGATYEQYFGPGTRLTVT.

The V gene is TRBV7-9, the J gene TRBJ1-1, with 7 bases lining up with TRBD1. There are 13 residues in the CDR3. Germline assignment: CDR1 SEHNR and CDR2 FQNEAQ (reference sequence). The V and J ends lost 7 bases and 11 bases, in that order; junction bases with no gene match: 13. CDR3 amino acids: CASNSGADRVAFF. The CDR3 DNA reads as TGTGCCAGCAACTCGGGGGCAGACAGGGTCGCTTTCTTT.

V usage is TRBV18 and J usage is TRBJ2-5; D gene uncertain. This CDR3 region has 14 residues. V was pared by 0 bases and J by 1 base, with 6 bases between. Germline CDR1 KGHSH, CDR2 LQKENI. CDR3 amino acids: CASSPPRLQETQYF. Here the CDR3 DNA reads TGTGCCAGCTCACCACCGAGGCTCCAAGAGACCCAGTACTTC.

The J gene is TRBJ1-1, the V gene TRBV28, with 9 bases identical to TRBD1. The germline gives CDR1 MDHEN, CDR2 SYDVKM. The J segment lost 3 bases and the V segment lost 4 bases, leaving 6 bases of the junction unmatched. This CDR3 comprises 15 residues. The CDR3: CASSSATGGDTEAFF. CDR3 DNA: TGTGCCAGCAGTTCCGCGACAGGGGGTGACACTGAAGCTTTCTTT.

The chain joins TRBV27 to TRBJ2-5; 13 nucleotides agree with TRBD2. In germline, CDR1 is MNHEY, CDR2 SMNVEV (reference sequence). The CDR3 runs 17 residues. J was trimmed by 2 bases and V by 5 bases; bases with no gene match: 8. Here the CDR3 reads CASSPRLAGGPQETQYF. CDR3 nucleotides: TGTGCCAGCAGTCCTCGACTAGCGGGAGGCCCACAAGAGACCCAGTACTTC.

V usage is TRBV28 and J usage is TRBJ1-2; D is uncertain. This CDR3 is built from 14 residues. The V and J ends lost 5 bases and 8 bases respectively, with 18 bases between them. Germline values: CDR1 MDHEN, CDR2 SYDVKM. CDR3 region: CASSERTSWYGYTF. DNA for the CDR3: TGTGCCAGCAGTGAGAGAACTAGCTGGTACGGCTACACCTTC.

The V call is TRBV28, the J call TRBJ1-3; no clear D gene. V lost 3 bases, J lost 8 bases, and 17 bases lay in between. CDR1 is MDHEN and CDR2 is SYDVKM in the germline V gene. The CDR3 has 15 residues. The CDR3 loop reads CASSFSSDLGYTIYF. For the CDR3, the DNA is TGTGCCAGCAGTTTTTCAAGTGACCTAGGTTACACCATATATTTT.

This clone was detected only once. V usage is TRBV5-5 and J usage is TRBJ2-1; tentative D call: TRBD2 (5 bases). Germline V gene sequence: CDR1 SGHKS, CDR2 YYEKEE (reference sequence). The CDR3 covers 15 residues. The ends were cut back, 3 bases at V and 0 bases at J, with 10 bases in the middle. CDR3 protein: CASSYEAASYNEQFF. In nucleotides, the CDR3 is TGTGCCAGCAGCTATGAAGCGGCCTCCTACAATGAGCAGTTCTTC.

V gene TRBV2 combines with J gene TRBJ1-5, with 7 bases fitting TRBD1. Germline CDR1 and CDR2: SNHLY and FYNNEI. Germline trimming cut 6 bases from V and 4 bases from J; bases unmatched to any gene: 9. The CDR3 has 15 amino acids. This CDR3 is CASSMTGLRNQPQHF. The CDR3 DNA is TGTGCCAGCAGCATGACAGGGCTGAGGAATCAGCCCCAGCATTTT. The complete variable domain, with remaining parts taken from reference TRBV2 and TRBJ1-5, reads EPEVTQTPSHQVTQMGQEVILRCVPISNHLYFYWYRQILGQKVEFLVSFYNNEISEKSEIFDDQFSVERPDGSNFTLKIRSTKLEDSAMYFCASSMTGLRNQPQHFGDGTRLSIL.

This chain uses TRBV5-1 with TRBJ2-7; D unclear. V gave up 4 bases and J gave up 3 bases, with 5 bases separating them. This CDR3 has 11 residues. CDR1 SGHRS and CDR2 YFSETQ come from the germline V gene. The CDR3 here is CASSQNYEQYF. The CDR3 DNA reads as TGCGCCAGCAGCCAGAACTACGAGCAGTACTTC.

V gene TRBV2 combines with J gene TRBJ1-4; no definite D call. V lost 3 bases, J lost 8 bases, and 10 bases lay in between. Germline CDR1 SNHLY, CDR2 FYNNEI. The CDR3 is 13 amino acids. The CDR3 region has the DNA TGTGCCAGCAGTGATCCCCAGCGGGAAAAACTGTTTTTT. Its protein product is CASSDPQREKLFF.